What follows are 10 T cell receptor beta chains derived from one specimen sequenced in a study of blood T cells in healthy people across ages. Together with a sample-barcoded 5' primer, a J-beta primer mix was included in a second PCR lasting roughly 6 to 12 cycles. TCRdb re-analysed the 5' RACE reads in MiXCR, keeping a single row per CDR3 protein. There are roughly 800,000 distinct CDR3 sequences in the sample; approximately 35% occur only once, and 10% to 15% lies in the top ten. The source material was blood. The receptors were sampled from a man younger than 35 in good health.

V and J are TRBV6-6 and TRBJ2-7; D is undetermined. The V gene lost 4 bases and the J gene lost 6 bases, with 19 bases spanning the gap. The CDR3 covers 15 residues. Germline V gene data show CDR1 as MNHNY and CDR2 as SVGAGI (reference sequence). The CDR3 DNA reads as TGTGCCAGCAGTTCGCCCACTGGAGCGCCTAGCGAGCAGTACTTC. Its translation: CASSSPTGAPSEQYF.

The table lists this clonotype with a count of one. V and J are TRBV4-1 and TRBJ2-1, with D unresolved. Germline CDR1 MGHRA, CDR2 YSYEKL. The CDR3 is made up of 13 amino acids. V gave up 1 base and J gave up 7 bases, with 8 bases separating them. For the CDR3, the DNA is TGCGCCAGCAGCCAAGGGGCGAGAAATGAGCAGTTCTTC. It codes for CASSQGARNEQFF.

This clonotype was recorded many times. The rearrangement joins TRBV12-3 or TRBV12-4 to TRBJ1-1; D is uncertain. The CDR3 has 13 residues. V was trimmed by 5 bases and J by 2 bases, leaving 9 bases between them. CDR3 DNA sequence: TGTGCCAGCAGTCGGCAGCTTAACACTGAAGCTTTCTTT. Protein sequence: CASSRQLNTEAFF.

The sample holds one count of this clonotype. A much more abundant neighbour one base away suggests this may be a read error. The chain combines TRBV13 with TRBJ1-1; D is possibly TRBD1 (5 bases). This CDR3 contains 13 residues. Trimming removed 7 bases from V and 7 bases from J, with 16 bases in between. Germline CDR1 and CDR2: PRHDT and FYEKMQ (reference sequence). CDR3 in amino acids: CASNSLGTREAFF. CDR3 DNA: TGTGCCAGCAACTCCCTTGGGACCCGTGAAGCTTTCTTT.

Remarks on this clonotype: The junction shows a germline mismatch at one end, possibly a read error. V is TRBV20-1 and J is TRBJ1-5; 7 nucleotides match TRBD1. This CDR3 is 15 amino acids long. Germline lookup yields CDR1 DFQATT and CDR2 SNEGSKA (reference sequence). This CDR3 reads CSASVGQYSNQPLHF. CDR3 DNA: TGCAGTGCTAGCGTGGGACAGTATAGCAATCAGCCCCTGCATTTT.

The V gene is TRBV2, the J gene TRBJ1-1, with a tentative D call TRBD1 (5 bases). Germline values: CDR1 SNHLY, CDR2 FYNNEI. The CDR3 is 16 amino acids. V was clipped by 6 bases and J by 0 bases, with 17 bases between them. The CDR3 nucleotides read TGTGCCAGCAGGCTTCAGGGAACCCTCCTGAACACTGAAGCTTTCTTT. Its translation: CASRLQGTLLNTEAFF.

Turning to this clonotype: The junction does not match germline at one end; this may be a read error. The rearrangement uses TRBV5-6 and TRBJ1-2; possible D gene TRBD1, 5 bases. This CDR3 region has 15 residues. CDR1 is SGHDT, CDR2 YYEEEE, per germline. This chain's CDR3 is CASSLERAREHGFTF. Here the CDR3 DNA reads TGTGCCAGCAGCTTGGAGAGGGCCAGGGAGCATGGCTTCACCTTC.

The chain couples TRBV12-3 or TRBV12-4 to TRBJ2-5, with 8 bases fitting TRBD2. The end of the DNA aligns better with TRBJ2-4, so the J call may be wrong. The CDR3 contains 17 residues. The CDR3 here is CASSSAGGGPGKNIQYF. The CDR3 nucleotides are TGTGCCAGCAGTTCCGCAGGCGGGGGGCCGGGGAAAAACATTCAGTACTTC.

This rearrangement joins TRBV6-5 to TRBJ2-7, with a weak D call TRBD1 (5 bases). This CDR3 has 14 amino acids. Trimming cost V 6 bases and J 10 bases, with 22 bases left between them. Germline V gene data show CDR1 as MNHEY and CDR2 as SVGAGI. The DNA for the CDR3 is TGTGCCAGCAGCACAGGTAGAGGATTACGAGGACAGTACTTC. It translates to CASSTGRGLRGQYF.

This clonotype was counted ten times or more. The chain links TRBV9 to TRBJ2-1; D ambiguous. V lost 0 bases, J lost 6 bases, and 13 bases lay in between. CDR3 size: 15 residues. Germline CDR1 and CDR2: SGDLS and YYNGEE. CDR3 in amino acids: CASSVGGVSPNEQFF. The CDR3 DNA reads as TGTGCCAGCAGCGTAGGCGGAGTATCCCCCAATGAGCAGTTCTTC. Drawing the rest from reference TRBV9 and TRBJ2-1, the complete variable domain is DSGVTQTPKHLITATGQRVTLRCSPRSGDLSVYWYQQSLDQGLQFLIQYYNGEERAKGNILERFSAQQFPDLHSELNLSSLELGDSALYFCASSVGGVSPNEQFFGPGTRLTVL.